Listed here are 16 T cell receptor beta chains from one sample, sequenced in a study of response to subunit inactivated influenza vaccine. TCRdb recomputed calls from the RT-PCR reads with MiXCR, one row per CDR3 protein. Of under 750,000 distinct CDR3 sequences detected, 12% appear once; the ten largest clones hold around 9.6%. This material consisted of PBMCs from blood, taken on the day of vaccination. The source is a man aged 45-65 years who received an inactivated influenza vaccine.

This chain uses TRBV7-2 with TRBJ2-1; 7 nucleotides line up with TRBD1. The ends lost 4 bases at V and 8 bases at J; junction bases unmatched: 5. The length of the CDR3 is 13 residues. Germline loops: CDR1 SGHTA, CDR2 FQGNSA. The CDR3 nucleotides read TGTGCCAGCAGCTCACAGACAGGGTATGAGCAGTTCTTC. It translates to CASSSQTGYEQFF.

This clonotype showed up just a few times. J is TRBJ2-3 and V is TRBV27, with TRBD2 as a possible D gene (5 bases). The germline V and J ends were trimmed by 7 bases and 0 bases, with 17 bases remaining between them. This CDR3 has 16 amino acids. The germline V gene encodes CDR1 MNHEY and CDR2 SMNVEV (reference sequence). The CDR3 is CASKLVAGASTDTQYF. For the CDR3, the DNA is TGTGCCAGCAAACTAGTGGCCGGAGCTAGCACAGATACGCAGTATTTT.

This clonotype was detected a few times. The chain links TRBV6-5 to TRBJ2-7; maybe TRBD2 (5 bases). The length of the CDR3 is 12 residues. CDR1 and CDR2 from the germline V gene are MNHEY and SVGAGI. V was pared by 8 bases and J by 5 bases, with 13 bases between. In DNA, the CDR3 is TGTGCCAGCGGCCCCTGGCGGGACGAGCAGTACTTC. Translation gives CASGPWRDEQYF.

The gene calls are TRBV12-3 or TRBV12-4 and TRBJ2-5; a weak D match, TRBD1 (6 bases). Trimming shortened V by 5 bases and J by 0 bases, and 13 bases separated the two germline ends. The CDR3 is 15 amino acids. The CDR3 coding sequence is TGTGCCAGCAGTCGGGACACCTTGTACCAAGAGACCCAGTACTTC. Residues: CASSRDTLYQETQYF.

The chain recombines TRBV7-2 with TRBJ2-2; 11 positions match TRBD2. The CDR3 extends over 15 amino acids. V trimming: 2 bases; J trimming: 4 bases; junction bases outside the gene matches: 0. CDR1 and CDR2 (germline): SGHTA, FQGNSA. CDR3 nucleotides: TGTGCCAGCAGCTTAACTAGCGGGAGCACCGGGGAGCTGTTTTTT. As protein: CASSLTSGSTGELFF.

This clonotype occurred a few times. The CDR3 protein is CASSQAWDRQNNEQFF. The CDR3 nucleotides read TGTGCCAGCAGCCAGGCATGGGACAGACAGAACAATGAGCAGTTCTTC. The V gene is TRBV5-6, the J gene TRBJ2-1; 7 positions agree with TRBD1. The CDR3 runs to 16 residues. Germline loops: CDR1 SGHDT, CDR2 YYEEEE. J was trimmed by 5 bases and V by 4 bases; bases with no gene match: 12.

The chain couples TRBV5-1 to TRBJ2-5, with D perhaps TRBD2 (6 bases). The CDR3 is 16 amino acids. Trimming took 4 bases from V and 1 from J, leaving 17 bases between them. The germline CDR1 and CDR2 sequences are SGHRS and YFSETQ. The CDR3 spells CASSPGVASVQETQYF. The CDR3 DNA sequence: TGCGCCAGCAGCCCCGGGGTGGCTAGCGTCCAAGAGACCCAGTACTTC.

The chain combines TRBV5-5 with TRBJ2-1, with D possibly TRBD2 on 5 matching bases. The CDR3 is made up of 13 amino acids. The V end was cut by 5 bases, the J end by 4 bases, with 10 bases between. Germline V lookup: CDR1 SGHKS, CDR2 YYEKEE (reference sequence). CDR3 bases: TGTGCCAGCAGAATCGGACTGTACAATGAGCAGTTCTTC. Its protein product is CASRIGLYNEQFF.

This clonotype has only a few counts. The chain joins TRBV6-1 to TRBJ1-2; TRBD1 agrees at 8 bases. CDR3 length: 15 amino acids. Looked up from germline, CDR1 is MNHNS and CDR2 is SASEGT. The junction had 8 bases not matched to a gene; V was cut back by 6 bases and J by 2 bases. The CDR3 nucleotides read TGTGCCAGCAGCTCCACGGACAGGGCGAACTATGGCTACACCTTC. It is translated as CASSSTDRANYGYTF.

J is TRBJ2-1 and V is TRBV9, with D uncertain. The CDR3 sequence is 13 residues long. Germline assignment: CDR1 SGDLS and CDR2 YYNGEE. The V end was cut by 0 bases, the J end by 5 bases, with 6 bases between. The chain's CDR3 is CASSVDRDNEQFF. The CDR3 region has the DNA TGTGCCAGCAGCGTAGACAGAGACAATGAGCAGTTCTTC.

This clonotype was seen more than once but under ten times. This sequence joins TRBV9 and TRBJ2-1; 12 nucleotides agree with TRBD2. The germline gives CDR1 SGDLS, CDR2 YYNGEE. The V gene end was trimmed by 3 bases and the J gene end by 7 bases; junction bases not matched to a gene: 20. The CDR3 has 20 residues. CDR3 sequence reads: CASSAHAPSGRASLSNEQFF. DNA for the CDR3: TGTGCCAGCAGCGCCCACGCCCCTAGCGGGAGGGCGTCTTTAAGTAATGAGCAGTTCTTC.

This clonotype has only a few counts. The CDR3 is CSASRGDDYGYTF. Here the CDR3 DNA reads TGCAGTGCCAGTAGGGGGGATGACTATGGCTACACCTTC. This chain uses TRBV20-1 with TRBJ1-2; D perhaps matches TRBD1 (6 bases). V was clipped by 6 bases and J by 3 bases, with 14 bases between them. The CDR3 is 13 residues long. Germline lookup yields CDR1 DFQATT and CDR2 SNEGSKA (reference sequence).

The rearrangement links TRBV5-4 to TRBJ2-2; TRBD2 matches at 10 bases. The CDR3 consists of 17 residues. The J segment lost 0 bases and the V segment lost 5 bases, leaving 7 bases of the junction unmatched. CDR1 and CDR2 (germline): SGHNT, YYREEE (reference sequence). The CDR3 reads CASRQGAGGPNTGELFF. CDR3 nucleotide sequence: TGTGCCAGCAGACAAGGAGCGGGAGGGCCGAACACCGGGGAGCTGTTTTTT.

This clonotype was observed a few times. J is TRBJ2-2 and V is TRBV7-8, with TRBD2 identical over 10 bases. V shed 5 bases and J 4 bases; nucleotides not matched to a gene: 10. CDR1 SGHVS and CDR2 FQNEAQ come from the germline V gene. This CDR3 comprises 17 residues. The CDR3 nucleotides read TGTGCCAGCAGCCCCTGGACTAGCGGAGGGGTCACCGGGGAGCTGTTTTTT. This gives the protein CASSPWTSGGVTGELFF. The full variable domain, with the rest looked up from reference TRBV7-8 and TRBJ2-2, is GAGVSQSPRYKVAKRGQDVALRCDPISGHVSLFWYQQALGQGPEFLTYFQNEAQLDKSGLPSDRFFAERPEGSVSTLKIQRTQQEDSAVYLCASSPWTSGGVTGELFFGEGSRLTVL.

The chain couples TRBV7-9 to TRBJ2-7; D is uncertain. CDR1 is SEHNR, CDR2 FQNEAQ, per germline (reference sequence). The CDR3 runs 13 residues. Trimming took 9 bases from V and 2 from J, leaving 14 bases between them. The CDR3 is CASKVGQTYEQYF. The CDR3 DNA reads TGTGCCAGTAAGGTCGGGCAGACCTACGAGCAGTACTTC. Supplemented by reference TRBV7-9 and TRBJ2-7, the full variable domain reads DTGVSQNPRHKITKRGQNVTFRCDPISEHNRLYWYRQTLGQGPEFLTYFQNEAQLEKSRLLSDRFSAERPKGSFSTLEIQRTEQGDSAMYLCASKVGQTYEQYFGPGTRLTVT.

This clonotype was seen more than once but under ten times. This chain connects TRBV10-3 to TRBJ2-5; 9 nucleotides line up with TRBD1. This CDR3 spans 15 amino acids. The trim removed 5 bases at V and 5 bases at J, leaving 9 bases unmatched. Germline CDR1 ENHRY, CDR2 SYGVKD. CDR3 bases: TGTGCCATCAGTATACTTAACAGGGGGCCCGAGACCCAGTACTTC. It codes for CAISILNRGPETQYF.